The 27 T cell receptor beta chains listed next were all sequenced from one sample in a study of blood T cell repertoires in COVID-19. Generated by immunoSEQ multiplex PCR, the TCRdb table keeps only in-frame clones and is missing some. Of more than 300,000 clones listed, more than 75% are singletons. Sequenced material: peripheral blood. These receptors all stem from a woman aged 30 to 39 with COVID-19, enrolled during active disease.

The J gene is TRBJ2-1, the V gene TRBV19; 10 positions agree with TRBD2. The germline V gene encodes CDR1 LNHDA and CDR2 SQIVND (reference sequence). This CDR3 region has 16 residues. The trim removed 6 bases at V and 5 bases at J, leaving 10 bases unmatched. DNA for the CDR3: TGTGCCAGTAGCATTATAGCGGGAGGCCGCCACAATGAGCAGTTCTTC. Translation: CASSIIAGGRHNEQFF.

The rearrangement joins TRBV7-6 to TRBJ2-3; tentatively, D is TRBD2 (5 bases). This CDR3 is built from 13 residues. CDR1 and CDR2 from the germline V gene are SGHVS and FNYEAQ. Trimming pared 5 bases from V and 4 bases from J, leaving 10 bases between. The CDR3 spells CASSPRTPDTQYF. CDR3 sequence (DNA): TGTGCCAGCAGCCCCCGGACTCCAGATACGCAGTATTTT.

The chain recombines TRBV6-6 with TRBJ2-1; 9 nucleotides line up with TRBD1. The V segment lost 5 bases and the J segment 6 bases; nucleotides outside the gene matches: 5. Germline V gene sequence: CDR1 MNHNY, CDR2 SVGAGI (reference sequence). CDR3 length equals 14 residues. The CDR3 reads CASSTRTGANEQFF. The CDR3 nucleotides are TGTGCCAGCAGTACACGGACAGGGGCCAATGAGCAGTTCTTC.

This clone was counted once. The sample contains more than one DNA sequence encoding this CDR3. The chain couples TRBV4-1 to TRBJ2-1; 10 nucleotides match TRBD2. Germline V gene sequence: CDR1 MGHRA, CDR2 YSYEKL. Losses at the gene ends were 1 base for V and 4 bases for J; bases not matched to a gene: 1. The CDR3 totals 15 residues. This CDR3 reads CASSQASGSYNEQFF. In DNA, the CDR3 is TGCGCCAGCAGCCAAGCTAGCGGGAGTTACAATGAGCAGTTCTTC.

The chain has TRBV19 and TRBJ2-1; 9 bases map to TRBD2. CDR1 and CDR2 from the germline V gene are LNHDA and SQIVND (reference sequence). Germline trimming cut 3 bases from V and 4 bases from J; bases unmatched to any gene: 7. This CDR3 region has 16 residues. This CDR3 is CASSINRLAGYNEQFF. CDR3 sequence (DNA): TGTGCCAGTAGTATTAACCGCCTAGCGGGATACAATGAGCAGTTCTTC.

The chain employs TRBV28 and TRBJ2-7, with a possible D match to TRBD2 (6 bases). Deletions cut 7 bases from V and 2 bases from J, with 21 bases between. Germline V gene data show CDR1 as MDHEN and CDR2 as SYDVKM. This CDR3 is 16 amino acids long. The DNA for the CDR3 is TGTGCCAGCATAGGATCCTGGGCTAGCGCTCCCTACGAGCAGTACTTC. Amino acid sequence: CASIGSWASAPYEQYF. Full variable domain (missing parts from reference TRBV28 and TRBJ2-7): DVKVTQSSRYLVKRTGEKVFLECVQDMDHENMFWYRQDPGLGLRLIYFSYDVKMKEKGDIPEGYSVSREKKERFSLILESASTNQTSMYLCASIGSWASAPYEQYFGPGTRLTVT.

The CDR3: CASSEAGGVYNEQFF. The CDR3, as DNA: TGTGCCAGCAGTGAAGCGGGAGGGGTCTACAATGAGCAGTTCTTC. The gene calls are TRBV2 and TRBJ2-1, with 7 bases lining up with TRBD2. Germline-derived CDR1 and CDR2 are SNHLY and FYNNEI. Trimming removed 0 bases from V and 3 bases from J; junction bases left unmatched: 2. The CDR3 loop spans 15 amino acids.

This rearrangement joins TRBV19 to TRBJ1-2; 9 bases are a match to TRBD1. CDR3 length: 14 amino acids. After removal of 4 bases from V and 2 bases from J, the junction contained 2 bases not matched to a gene. Germline CDR1 and CDR2: LNHDA and SQIVND (reference sequence). The DNA of the CDR3 is TGTGCCAGTAGTACCGGACAGGGGAACTATGGCTACACCTTC. Its translation is CASSTGQGNYGYTF.

J is TRBJ2-5 and V is TRBV7-3; D remains unclear. Germline CDR1 and CDR2: SGHTA and FQGTGA. V shed 5 bases and J shed 0 bases, with 13 bases lying between them. CDR3 length: 15 residues. CDR3 DNA sequence: TGTGCCAGCAGCCCTACGAATAGTGACCAAGAGACCCAGTACTTC. Translation: CASSPTNSDQETQYF.

This chain uses TRBV18 with TRBJ1-1; no clear D gene. This CDR3 comprises 14 residues. V was clipped by 3 bases and J by 0 bases, with 8 bases between them. CDR1 is KGHSH, CDR2 LQKENI, per germline. CDR3 bases: TGTGCCAGCTCACCTGAGAGTATGAACACTGAAGCTTTCTTT. It is translated as CASSPESMNTEAFF.

This clone was picked up one time. The genes are TRBV6-2 or TRBV6-3 and TRBJ2-7, with a tentative D call TRBD2 (5 bases). Trimming removed 6 bases from V and 3 bases from J, with 15 bases in between. CDR1 and CDR2 from the germline V gene are MNHEY and SVGEGT. The CDR3 loop spans 14 amino acids. In DNA form, the CDR3 reads TGTGCCAGCAGCCCCCGGGCTAGCTACTACGAGCAGTACTTC. Translated: CASSPRASYYEQYF.

The rearrangement joins TRBV28 to TRBJ2-7; 11 bases line up with TRBD1. Trimming cost V 8 bases and J 6 bases; bases outside gene matches: 9. The CDR3 has 14 amino acids. Germline lookup yields CDR1 MDHEN and CDR2 SYDVKM. The CDR3 coding sequence is TGTGCCAGCGTAGGCGGACAGGGGGCAGGCGAGCAGTACTTC. Protein: CASVGGQGAGEQYF.

The V gene is TRBV19, the J gene TRBJ2-7; 10 bases agree with TRBD2. J gave up 6 bases and V 6 bases, and 5 bases lay outside the gene matches. CDR1 and CDR2 from the germline V gene are LNHDA and SQIVND (reference sequence). The CDR3 runs to 13 residues. Here the CDR3 reads CASRSSGRSEQYF. The CDR3 region has the DNA TGTGCCAGTAGGTCTAGCGGGAGAAGCGAGCAGTACTTC.

CDR3 nucleotides: TGTGCCAGCAGTCCGACAGGGCGGGAGACCCAGTACTTC. Protein sequence: CASSPTGRETQYF. The gene calls are TRBV28 and TRBJ2-5; 7 bases are shared with TRBD1. The CDR3 is 13 residues long. Germline V CDR1 and CDR2: MDHEN, SYDVKM. Losses at the gene ends were 5 bases for V and 5 bases for J; bases not matched to a gene: 5.

V and J are TRBV7-6 and TRBJ2-2, with TRBD2 matching over 10 bases. The ends lost 8 bases at V and 7 bases at J; junction bases unmatched: 7. The CDR3 is 14 amino acids. Germline lookup yields CDR1 SGHVS and CDR2 FNYEAQ. In DNA, the CDR3 is TGTGCCAGCGGGCTAGCGGGAGCAGGCGGGGAGCTGTTTTTT. Amino acids: CASGLAGAGGELFF.

The chain combines TRBV7-3 with TRBJ2-7; 8 positions agree with TRBD1. The germline V gene has CDR1 SGHTA and CDR2 FQGTGA. The CDR3 has 13 residues. V was pared by 5 bases and J by 7 bases, with 7 bases of the junction left unmatched. Here the CDR3 reads CASSQEQGAEQYF. The CDR3 DNA sequence: TGTGCCAGCAGCCAGGAGCAGGGGGCTGAGCAGTACTTC.

V is TRBV7-9 and J is TRBJ1-1; no clear D. This CDR3 contains 11 residues. Trimming left V 3 bases short and J 5 bases short, with 4 bases between. In germline, CDR1 is SEHNR, CDR2 FQNEAQ (reference sequence). CDR3 protein: CASSFLTEAFF. The DNA of the CDR3 is TGTGCCAGCAGCTTCTTAACTGAAGCTTTCTTT.

J is TRBJ2-7 and V is TRBV12-3 or TRBV12-4; 9 positions match TRBD1. After removal of 5 bases from V and 2 bases from J, the junction contained 1 base not matched to a gene. The CDR3 loop spans 13 amino acids. As DNA, the CDR3 is TGTGCCAGCAGTGGGACAGGGACCTACGAGCAGTACTTC. Translating it yields CASSGTGTYEQYF.

The rearrangement uses TRBV18 and TRBJ2-7; 8 nucleotides align to TRBD2. The germline V gene has CDR1 KGHSH and CDR2 LQKENI. J was trimmed by 7 bases and V by 4 bases; bases with no gene match: 6. This CDR3 spans 13 amino acids. Here the CDR3 DNA reads TGTGCCAGCTCACTCAGTCGGGGGGGTGAGCAGTACTTC. Its protein is CASSLSRGGEQYF.

The gene calls are TRBV6-6 and TRBJ2-1; TRBD2 matches 10 bases. The germline V gene encodes CDR1 MNHNY and CDR2 SVGAGI (reference sequence). This CDR3 has 14 residues. The ends lost 4 bases at V and 10 bases at J; junction bases unmatched: 7. The CDR3 loop is CASSFQAGGVEQFF. The CDR3 nucleotides read TGTGCCAGCAGTTTCCAAGCGGGAGGGGTGGAGCAGTTCTTC.

The J gene is TRBJ2-3, the V gene TRBV5-1; 10 bases agree with TRBD2. J lost 2 bases, V lost 3 bases, and 18 bases had no gene match. CDR1 and CDR2 (germline): SGHRS, YFSETQ. The CDR3 runs to 20 residues. The CDR3 nucleotides are TGCGCCAGCAGCTCCGTCCCCGGTCAGAGCGGGAGGGAAACCACAGATACGCAGTATTTT. Its protein product is CASSSVPGQSGRETTDTQYF.

This clone has only one observation. V is TRBV7-9 and J is TRBJ1-1, with D perhaps matching TRBD1 (6 bases). This CDR3 has 17 amino acids. Trimming removed 4 bases at V and 0 bases at J, with 18 bases between. CDR1 is SEHNR and CDR2 is FQNEAQ in the germline V gene (reference sequence). The CDR3 coding sequence is TGTGCCAGCAGCTCCCCAAGACAGGTGGGGATGAACACTGAAGCTTTCTTT. Translating it yields CASSSPRQVGMNTEAFF. The entire variable domain, with the rest obtained from reference TRBV7-9 and TRBJ1-1, is as follows: DTGVSQNPRHKITKRGQNVTFRCDPISEHNRLYWYRQTLGQGPEFLTYFQNEAQLEKSRLLSDRFSAERPKGSFSTLEIQRTEQGDSAMYLCASSSPRQVGMNTEAFFGQGTRLTVV.

The chain couples TRBV7-2 to TRBJ2-5; tentative D call: TRBD2 (6 bases). Germline values: CDR1 SGHTA, CDR2 FQGNSA. This CDR3 spans 15 amino acids. The V gene lost 5 bases and the J gene lost 2 bases, with 15 bases spanning the gap. CDR3 region: CASSTWRRGQETQYF. CDR3 DNA sequence: TGTGCCAGCAGCACCTGGCGGCGGGGACAAGAGACCCAGTACTTC.

V is TRBV28 and J is TRBJ2-7; D not certain. The CDR3 runs 11 residues. Trimming cost V 4 bases and J 7 bases, with 8 bases left between them. Germline V lookup: CDR1 MDHEN, CDR2 SYDVKM. In DNA form, the CDR3 reads TGTGCCAGCAGTTATTCCCTAGAGCAGTACTTC. It specifies CASSYSLEQYF.

There are a few counts of this clone. The chain joins TRBV2 to TRBJ2-3, with TRBD1 as a possible D gene (5 bases). The germline V gene has CDR1 SNHLY and CDR2 FYNNEI. The CDR3 runs to 13 residues. V shed 8 bases and J shed 5 bases, with 14 bases lying between them. CDR3 bases: TGTGCCAGCCCTGTCCTCAGGGAAGATACGCAGTATTTT. Translated: CASPVLREDTQYF. Full variable domain (rest looked up from reference TRBV2 and TRBJ2-3): EPEVTQTPSHQVTQMGQEVILRCVPISNHLYFYWYRQILGQKVEFLVSFYNNEISEKSEIFDDQFSVERPDGSNFTLKIRSTKLEDSAMYFCASPVLREDTQYFGPGTRLTVL.

As DNA, the CDR3 is TGCGCCAGCAGTTATCGGAGTAGGAACACCGGGGAGCTGTTTTTT. Its translation: CASSYRSRNTGELFF. The chain couples TRBV5-1 to TRBJ2-2; no firm D call. The V end lost 5 bases, the J end lost 1 base, and 12 bases lay between the germline ends. The V gene's germline CDR1 is SGHRS and CDR2 YFSETQ. The CDR3 sequence is 15 residues long.

The chain combines TRBV24-1 with TRBJ2-6; 8 bases fit TRBD1. Germline trimming cut 9 bases from V and 2 bases from J; bases unmatched to any gene: 2. The CDR3 runs to 14 residues. In germline, CDR1 is KGHDR, CDR2 SFDVKD. DNA for the CDR3: TGTGCCACCGGACAGGGTGCTGGGGCCAACGTCCTGACTTTC. Its protein product is CATGQGAGANVLTF.